This T cell receptor (beta chain) was observed in a study of blood T cell repertoires in COVID-19. The CDR3 length is 15 residues. Unmatched junction bases numbered 6, after V lost 6 bases and J lost 3 bases. Per the germline V gene, CDR1 is MNHEY and CDR2 is SVGAGI. Clones were sequenced by immunoSEQ multiplex PCR, and TCRdb holds only the in-frame ones, with some missing. The table shows roughly 250,000 clones, with over 75% occurring only once. The V and J genes are TRBV6-5 and TRBJ2-3; 10 bases are shared with TRBD2. The receptor was derived from a human donor with COVID-19, enrolled during active disease. The donor label of this sample is uncertain. The sequenced material came from peripheral blood. CDR3 nucleotides: TGTGCCAGCAGCCGAAGCGGGAGGGCTACAGATACGCAGTATTTT. As protein: CASSRSGRATDTQYF.